A selection of T cell receptor beta chains follows, all from one sample in a study of Tregs in tolerant kidney transplant recipients. Libraries were prepared by immunoSEQ multiplex PCR; TCRdb keeps only in-frame clonotypes and omits some of them. The sample gives approximately 75,000 clones, more than 85% of which show up once; about 0.36% is in the top ten. The source material was Tregs from blood, sampled before the transplant. Every receptor here comes from a human donor who received a combined kidney and bone marrow transplant. Both conserved end residues are part of each CDR3. The D gene is left open where the match is weak. Only some rows state a clone size, as once, few, many or a class for expanded clones.

DNA: TGTGCCAGCACTCTAGGGACCAATCAGCCCCAGCATTTT
CDR3: CASTLGTNQPQHF
J: TRBJ1-5
V: TRBV28
D: NA
size: once

DNA: TGTGCCAGCGGAGGGACCCAAGGGAGGGAGACCCAGTACTTC
CDR3: CASGGTQGRETQYF
J: TRBJ2-5
V: TRBV2
D: NA
size: NA

DNA: TGTGCCAGCACCCGGACTAGCGGGACGGGTGAGACCCAGTACTTC
CDR3: CASTRTSGTGETQYF
J: TRBJ2-5
V: TRBV2
D: TRBD2
size: NA

DNA: TGTGCCAGCAGCCCGACCGGGGCTCAAGAGACCCAGTACTTC
CDR3: CASSPTGAQETQYF
J: TRBJ2-5
V: TRBV9
D: NA
size: NA

DNA: TGTGCCAGCTCACCACCCGCAGGGGGAGCAATCAATGAGCAGTTCTTC
CDR3: CASSPPAGGAINEQFF
J: TRBJ2-1
V: TRBV18
D: TRBD1
size: NA

DNA: TGTGCCAGCAGTACGGCGGTGAGCGGCCGTAATGAGCAGTTCTTC
CDR3: CASSTAVSGRNEQFF
J: TRBJ2-1
V: TRBV6-5
D: NA
size: once

DNA: TGTGCCAGCACCGACCCAGGATGGGGCGACGAGCAGTACTTC
CDR3: CASTDPGWGDEQYF
J: TRBJ2-7
V: TRBV28
D: NA
size: NA

DNA: TGTGCCAGCAGCTTACCCAAGCGGGACCCCCAAGAGACCCAGTACTTC
CDR3: CASSLPKRDPQETQYF
J: TRBJ2-5
V: TRBV7-9
D: TRBD2
size: once

DNA: TGTGCCAGCAGCCCCCGCATTAGCAATCAGCCCCAGCATTTT
CDR3: CASSPRISNQPQHF
J: TRBJ1-5
V: TRBV7-2
D: NA
size: NA

DNA: TGTGCCAGCAGCTTAGGGGGGGAACAAGAGACCCAGTACTTC
CDR3: CASSLGGEQETQYF
J: TRBJ2-5
V: TRBV5-8
D: NA
size: NA

DNA: TGTGCCTGGAGTGAGATGGGTCAGCCCCAGCATTTT
CDR3: CAWSEMGQPQHF
J: TRBJ1-5
V: TRBV30
D: NA
size: NA

DNA: TGTGCCAGCAGCTTTGACAGGGACGTGGGTGGCTACACCTTC
CDR3: CASSFDRDVGGYTF
J: TRBJ1-2
V: TRBV7-2
D: TRBD1
size: NA

DNA: TGTGCCAGCAGCGTAGATTCGGGGGCGCGGGAGCAGTACTTC
CDR3: CASSVDSGAREQYF
J: TRBJ2-7
V: TRBV9
D: NA
size: NA

DNA: TGTGCCAGCAGCGGCCCGAATCAGCCCCAGCATTTT
CDR3: CASSGPNQPQHF
J: TRBJ1-5
V: TRBV7-8
D: NA
size: NA

DNA: TGTGCCAGCAGTTCCACAGGGGGCTATGGCTACACCTTC
CDR3: CASSSTGGYGYTF
J: TRBJ1-2
V: TRBV7-6
D: TRBD1
size: NA

DNA: TGTGCCAGCAGGACTCCGGGACAGGGAAGCAATCAGCCCCAGCATTTT
CDR3: CASRTPGQGSNQPQHF
J: TRBJ1-5
V: TRBV28
D: TRBD1
size: NA

DNA: TGTGCCTGGTTGTTAGCAGCCGGTAGGGAGCTGTTTTTT
CDR3: CAWLLAAGRELFF
J: TRBJ2-2
V: TRBV30
D: NA
size: NA

DNA: TGTGCCAGCAGCAATAGGGACAGAAAACCGCAGTTCTTC
CDR3: CASSNRDRKPQFF
J: TRBJ2-1
V: TRBV2
D: TRBD1
size: once

DNA: TGTGCCAGCAGGCTTCCGGGCTCCTACGAGCAGTACTTC
CDR3: CASRLPGSYEQYF
J: TRBJ2-7
V: TRBV6-6
D: NA
size: once

DNA: TGTGCCATCAGTGAGGAACAGGGTCGGAGTGAAAAACTGTTTTTT
CDR3: CAISEEQGRSEKLFF
J: TRBJ1-4
V: TRBV10-3
D: NA
size: NA

DNA: TGCGCCAGCAGCTTGGACAGGGCGGGAGAGACCCAGTACTTC
CDR3: CASSLDRAGETQYF
J: TRBJ2-5
V: TRBV5-1
D: NA
size: NA

DNA: TGCGCCAGCAGCCCAAAACCTAACACAGGGTTCATACTAGTTGAGACCCAGTACTTC
CDR3: CASSPKPNTGFILVETQYF
J: TRBJ2-5
V: TRBV5-1
D: NA
size: NA

DNA: TGTGCCAGTTCCGGGACAGGGTATGGCTACACCTTC
CDR3: CASSGTGYGYTF
J: TRBJ1-2
V: TRBV27
D: TRBD1
size: NA

DNA: TGTGCCACCAGTTCACCGAGTCAGCCCCAGCATTTT
CDR3: CATSSPSQPQHF
J: TRBJ1-5
V: TRBV10-3
D: NA
size: once

DNA: TGTGCCTGGGGACAGGGTGCTGGAAACACCATATATTTT
CDR3: CAWGQGAGNTIYF
J: TRBJ1-3
V: TRBV30
D: TRBD1
size: NA

DNA: TGTGCCAGTAGTATAGATCACAGGGTAGGCACTGAAGCTTTCTTT
CDR3: CASSIDHRVGTEAFF
J: TRBJ1-1
V: TRBV19
D: NA
size: NA

DNA: TGTGCCAGCAGCTCTGGGGGCAACTACGAGCAGTACTTC
CDR3: CASSSGGNYEQYF
J: TRBJ2-7
V: TRBV5-5
D: NA
size: NA

DNA: TGTGCCAGCAAAACGGACAGGGCGGGATGGCTGATGGATGAGCAGTTCTTC
CDR3: CASKTDRAGWLMDEQFF
J: TRBJ2-1
V: TRBV27
D: TRBD1
size: NA

DNA: TGTGCCAGCAGTTCTCACGGGGCAGGGGACACCGGGGAGCTGTTTTTT
CDR3: CASSSHGAGDTGELFF
J: TRBJ2-2
V: TRBV28
D: NA
size: once

DNA: TGCAGCGTCGGCGGACTACCAGCTAACACAGATACGCAGTATTTT
CDR3: CSVGGLPANTDTQYF
J: TRBJ2-3
V: TRBV29-1
D: NA
size: NA

DNA: TGTGCCTGGAGTGTCGGCAGCGGGAGTTTCAACGAGCAGTACTTC
CDR3: CAWSVGSGSFNEQYF
J: TRBJ2-7
V: TRBV30
D: TRBD2
size: NA

DNA: TGTGCCAGCCGTGTGGACAGTAACTATGGCTACACCTTC
CDR3: CASRVDSNYGYTF
J: TRBJ1-2
V: TRBV2
D: NA
size: NA

DNA: TGTGCCAGCAGCTTAGAGGGGATGCGGGGCTACACCTTC
CDR3: CASSLEGMRGYTF
J: TRBJ1-2
V: TRBV7-2
D: NA
size: once

DNA: TGTGCCAGCACCCCTAGCGGGAGGGGGACCTACGAGCAGTACTTC
CDR3: CASTPSGRGTYEQYF
J: TRBJ2-7
V: TRBV7-3
D: TRBD2
size: NA

DNA: TGTGCTAGTGGTTTGGTAGGGGCTGAGCAGTTCTTC
CDR3: CASGLVGAEQFF
J: TRBJ2-1
V: TRBV12-5
D: NA
size: NA

DNA: TGTGCCAGCAGACTGGAGGGGGGCGACACCGGGGAGCTGTTTTTT
CDR3: CASRLEGGDTGELFF
J: TRBJ2-2
V: TRBV27
D: NA
size: few

DNA: TGCAGCGTGAGGGACAGGGGGCTTGTGTACGAGCAGTACTTC
CDR3: CSVRDRGLVYEQYF
J: TRBJ2-7
V: TRBV29-1
D: TRBD1
size: NA

DNA: TGTGCCAGCAGACACGGACAGGGAGGGGGGACCCAGTACTTC
CDR3: CASRHGQGGGTQYF
J: TRBJ2-5
V: TRBV6-6
D: NA
size: NA

DNA: TGTGCCAGCAGTCCCCAAGGGGTCTCGGGTACTTCACCCCTCCACTTT
CDR3: CASSPQGVSGTSPLHF
J: TRBJ1-6
V: TRBV25-1
D: NA
size: NA

DNA: TGTGCCAGCAACTTAGAGGGACTAAGGAACACTGAAGCTTTCTTT
CDR3: CASNLEGLRNTEAFF
J: TRBJ1-1
V: TRBV7-2
D: NA
size: NA

DNA: TGTGCCAGCAGCTACTACCGGGGACAGCAAGAGACCCAGTACTTC
CDR3: CASSYYRGQQETQYF
J: TRBJ2-5
V: TRBV7-2
D: TRBD1
size: NA

DNA: TGTGCCAGCAGTTTAAGAGGGACAGCTACCTACAATGAGCAGTTCTTC
CDR3: CASSLRGTATYNEQFF
J: TRBJ2-1
V: TRBV27
D: TRBD1
size: NA

DNA: TGTGCCAGCAGGGGTTGGCGGGAGGGAGGCGAGCAGTACTTC
CDR3: CASRGWREGGEQYF
J: TRBJ2-7
V: TRBV2
D: TRBD2
size: NA

DNA: TGTGCCAGCAGTTACTTTTACGGGACAGGGGTTGATGGCTACACCTTC
CDR3: CASSYFYGTGVDGYTF
J: TRBJ1-2
V: TRBV6-5
D: TRBD1
size: NA

DNA: TGTGCCAGCAGTTTATGGGCGGGACAGGGGGCCGTTAGCAATCAGCCCCAGCATTTT
CDR3: CASSLWAGQGAVSNQPQHF
J: TRBJ1-5
V: TRBV28
D: TRBD1
size: NA

DNA: TGCGCCGCGGGCCCGGGGAGGTCAACAGATACGCAGTATTTT
CDR3: CAAGPGRSTDTQYF
J: TRBJ2-3
V: TRBV5-1
D: NA
size: NA

DNA: TGTGCCAGCGGTCCGACGGAGACCCAGTACTTC
CDR3: CASGPTETQYF
J: TRBJ2-5
V: TRBV6-1
D: NA
size: NA

DNA: TGTGCCAGCAGCCAAGACCACGGGAGTATAGTGTGGAATGAGCAGTTCTTC
CDR3: CASSQDHGSIVWNEQFF
J: TRBJ2-1
V: TRBV14
D: NA
size: NA

DNA: TGTGCCAGCAGTCCCTCGCATCGGTGGGGGACTGAAGCTTTCTTT
CDR3: CASSPSHRWGTEAFF
J: TRBJ1-1
V: TRBV28
D: NA
size: NA

DNA: TGTGCCAGCAGCTTGACAGGGAATGAGCAGTTCTTC
CDR3: CASSLTGNEQFF
J: TRBJ2-1
V: TRBV5-4
D: NA
size: NA

DNA: TGTGCCAGCAGTAAGGGGGTGACAGATACGCAGTATTTT
CDR3: CASSKGVTDTQYF
J: TRBJ2-3
V: TRBV6-5
D: NA
size: NA

DNA: TGTGCCACCAGCAGAGGACAGGGTGTAGAGACCCAGTACTTC
CDR3: CATSRGQGVETQYF
J: TRBJ2-5
V: TRBV15
D: TRBD1
size: NA

DNA: TGTGCTAGTGGTGCATCGTCCGGGCCCTACACCTACGAGCAGTACTTC
CDR3: CASGASSGPYTYEQYF
J: TRBJ2-7
V: TRBV12-5
D: NA
size: NA

DNA: TGCGCCAGCAGCCAAGCCTATTTAGGGACGCAGTATTTT
CDR3: CASSQAYLGTQYF
J: TRBJ2-3
V: TRBV4-3
D: NA
size: NA

DNA: TGTGCCAGCAGTGAATATGTTGGTAATGAAAAACTGTTTTTT
CDR3: CASSEYVGNEKLFF
J: TRBJ1-4
V: TRBV25-1
D: NA
size: NA

DNA: TGTGCCAGTAGCAACCCCCGGGACGGCCAAGAGACCCAGTACTTC
CDR3: CASSNPRDGQETQYF
J: TRBJ2-5
V: TRBV19
D: NA
size: NA

DNA: TGTGCCAGCAGCTTAGGCCTGGCGGGAGGATCCTACGAGCAGTACTTC
CDR3: CASSLGLAGGSYEQYF
J: TRBJ2-7
V: TRBV13
D: TRBD2
size: medium-sized

DNA: TGTGCCAGCAGCGTAAGAGGCCAGCAACATGAGCAGTTCTTC
CDR3: CASSVRGQQHEQFF
J: TRBJ2-1
V: TRBV9
D: NA
size: NA

DNA: TGTGCCATCAGGGGGTCGACGAGCTCCTACAATGAGCAGTTCTTC
CDR3: CAIRGSTSSYNEQFF
J: TRBJ2-1
V: TRBV28
D: TRBD1
size: NA

DNA: TGCAGCGTTGAAAACCGGGGATTCAATGAGCAGTTCTTC
CDR3: CSVENRGFNEQFF
J: TRBJ2-1
V: TRBV29-1
D: NA
size: once